The present T cell receptor (beta chain) was sequenced within a study of blood T cell repertoires in COVID-19. Study members were between about 18 and 100 years old and lived in approximately 25 US regions. Grouping used clinical history reported by participants in a survey and questionnaire. Only in-frame clones appear in the TCRdb table, and some are missing; sequencing was by immunoSEQ multiplex PCR. Of some 340,000 clones in the sample, 85% to 95% are singletons; the top ten hold around 3.9%. This CDR3 is 14 amino acids long. Per the germline V gene, CDR1 is SGDLS and CDR2 is YYNGEE. V was trimmed by 3 bases and J by 0 bases, leaving 9 bases between them.

This rearrangement joins TRBV9 to TRBJ1-1; D might be TRBD1 (5 bases). The specimen sequenced was PBMCs or T cells enriched from blood (not recorded which). The receptor's source is a woman in her thirties who had been exposed to COVID-19. CDR3 bases: TGTGCCAGCAGCGCGGGGACTATGAACACTGAAGCTTTCTTT. Encoded protein: CASSAGTMNTEAFF.